This T cell receptor beta chain originates from a study of T cell responses to AZD1222 COVID-19 vaccine. Overall study: Pooled in the analysis were second doses at about 4 or about 12 weeks. Regarding the study as a whole: Unmutated regions of variants are reportedly targeted by nearly half of spike-specific TCRs.

TCRdb's copy holds only in-frame clones and misses some; the assay was immunoSEQ multiplex PCR. The sample lists about 150,000 clones, approximately 90% occurring once. Regarding this clone: Antigen unknown.

V lost 1 base and J lost 1, with 16 bases in between. The germline V gene encodes CDR1 LNHDA and CDR2 SQIVND (reference sequence). The CDR3 has 17 amino acids. This sequence originates from an adult in good health. This chain links TRBV19 with TRBJ2-5; TRBD1 is a possible D gene (6 bases). This sample comprised peripheral blood, obtained on day 0 of AZD1222 vaccination. The CDR3 DNA is TGTGCCAGTAGTATAGGGCTAGGGGGATACCTCCAAGAGACCCAGTACTTC. Translation: CASSIGLGGYLQETQYF.